Following are 32 T cell receptor beta chains from one sample sequenced in a study of blood T cell repertoires in COVID-19. Sequencing was performed with immunoSEQ multiplex PCR; in TCRdb, only in-frame clones are kept and a portion is missing. The sample lists just under 90,000 clones, 90% occurring once. The specimen sequenced was peripheral blood. These receptors all stem from a man between 60 and 75 years old with acute or convalescent COVID-19.

The V call is TRBV5-8, the J call TRBJ2-6; 9 positions match TRBD1. Germline trimming cut 2 bases from V and 1 base from J; bases unmatched to any gene: 7. Looked up from germline, CDR1 is SGHTS and CDR2 is YDEGEE. The CDR3 length is 18 residues. CDR3: CASSFFTGGLSGANVLTF. The CDR3 DNA is TGTGCCAGCAGCTTTTTCACAGGGGGCTTGTCTGGGGCCAACGTCCTGACTTTC.

This clone was detected once. The chain is built from TRBV2 and TRBJ1-1; D gene unclear. V dropped 6 bases and J dropped 4 bases, with 15 bases sitting between them. Looked up from germline, CDR1 is SNHLY and CDR2 is FYNNEI. The CDR3 has 14 residues. The CDR3 DNA follows: TGTGCCAGCAGGGGGAGGGAGCGCAGCACTGAAGCTTTCTTT. This translates into CASRGRERSTEAFF.

The chain is built from TRBV11-2 and TRBJ2-3; tentatively, D is TRBD2 (6 bases). The germline V and J ends were trimmed by 2 bases and 3 bases, with 12 bases remaining between them. CDR1 is SGHAT, CDR2 FQNNGV, per germline. This CDR3 has 15 residues. CDR3 residues: CASSLSGAETDTQYF. The CDR3 DNA reads as TGTGCCAGCAGCTTATCGGGAGCGGAAACAGATACGCAGTATTTT.

J is TRBJ2-2 and V is TRBV4-2; D remains unclear. With 0 bases removed from V and 5 bases from J, the gap between germline ends came to 13 bases. The CDR3 spans 16 residues. CDR1 and CDR2 from the germline V gene are LGHNA and YNFKEQ. In nucleotides, the CDR3 is TGTGCCAGCAGCCAAGATCCCAGCGACGGGACCGGGGAGCTGTTTTTT. It yields the protein CASSQDPSDGTGELFF.

The V and J genes are TRBV28 and TRBJ2-7; no reliable D call. V was cut by 4 bases and J by 0 bases, with 16 bases left in between. The CDR3 is 16 amino acids. Germline-derived CDR1 and CDR2 are MDHEN and SYDVKM. The CDR3 DNA reads as TGTGCCAGCAGTTCCCACCACAACGTTAACTCCTACGAGCAGTACTTC. It is translated as CASSSHHNVNSYEQYF.

The CDR3 DNA follows: TGTGCCAGCAGTTTGGAGGGAGGTCGCACAGATACGCAGTATTTT. It specifies CASSLEGGRTDTQYF. The rearrangement joins TRBV27 to TRBJ2-3; a weak D match, TRBD2 (6 bases). CDR1 and CDR2 (germline): MNHEY, SMNVEV (reference sequence). The CDR3 is made up of 15 amino acids. The V end was cut by 3 bases, the J end by 1 base, with 11 bases between.

This sequence joins TRBV28 and TRBJ1-1, with D perhaps TRBD1 (5 bases). The V end was cut by 3 bases, the J end by 4 bases, with 12 bases between. The CDR3 spans 14 residues. Germline V CDR1 and CDR2: MDHEN, SYDVKM. In DNA form, the CDR3 reads TGTGCCAGCAGTTTCCCCAGGGAACTCACTGAAGCTTTCTTT. Protein sequence: CASSFPRELTEAFF.

The V and J genes are TRBV14 and TRBJ1-6, with a tentative D call TRBD1 (5 bases). The CDR3 is 15 amino acids. With 8 bases removed from V and 0 bases from J, the gap between germline ends came to 11 bases. Germline lookup yields CDR1 SGHDN and CDR2 FVKESK. The CDR3 protein is CASSLGGSYNSPLHF. The CDR3 DNA reads TGTGCCAGCTCCTTGGGGGGCTCCTATAATTCACCCCTCCACTTT.

The J gene is TRBJ1-5, the V gene TRBV27, with TRBD1 matching 9 bases. V gave up 4 bases and J gave up 2 bases; unmatched junction bases: 3. The CDR3 runs to 15 residues. The germline gives CDR1 MNHEY, CDR2 SMNVEV (reference sequence). The chain's CDR3 is CASSWTGARNQPQHF. The CDR3 coding sequence is TGTGCCAGCAGTTGGACAGGGGCGCGCAATCAGCCCCAGCATTTT.

The gene calls are TRBV9 and TRBJ2-1, with 10 bases fitting TRBD2. Germline V gene sequence: CDR1 SGDLS, CDR2 YYNGEE. The CDR3 extends over 16 amino acids. The J segment lost 3 bases and the V segment lost 3 bases, leaving 6 bases of the junction unmatched. CDR3 DNA: TGTGCCAGCAGCGCATCTAGCGGGAGTTACTACAATGAGCAGTTCTTC. Its translation: CASSASSGSYYNEQFF.

V usage is TRBV29-1 and J usage is TRBJ2-2, with a weak D call TRBD2 (5 bases). Germline CDR1 and CDR2: SQVTM and ANQGSEA. V shed 4 bases and J shed 6 bases, with 12 bases lying between them. The CDR3 sequence is 13 residues long. DNA for the CDR3: TGCAGCGTTGGCTCCGGCGGGCCCGGGGAGCTGTTTTTT. Translated, it gives CSVGSGGPGELFF.

V and J are TRBV5-1 and TRBJ2-7; TRBD2 aligns across 16 bases. The CDR3 has 17 residues. Germline loops: CDR1 SGHRS, CDR2 YFSETQ. V lost 4 bases to trimming and J lost 5 bases; unmatched junction nucleotides: 9. CDR3 nucleotides: TGCGCCAGCAGCCCTTCCGGGACTAGCGGGAGGGCCGACGAGCAGTACTTC. Its protein product is CASSPSGTSGRADEQYF.

The chain uses TRBV3-1 (or the pseudogene TRBV3-2) and TRBJ1-2; 7 positions match TRBD1. Germline lookup yields CDR1 LGHDT and CDR2 YNNKEL (reference sequence). The CDR3 spans 17 residues. The V and J ends lost 4 bases and 1 base, in that order; junction bases with no gene match: 12. In DNA form, the CDR3 reads TGTGCCAGCAGCCCATTCCTGACAGGGTCCCATAACTATGGCTACACCTTC. Protein sequence: CASSPFLTGSHNYGYTF.

This clone was seen a handful of times. The chain recombines TRBV7-2 with TRBJ2-7; TRBD2 aligns across 13 bases. V trimming: 5 bases; J trimming: 2 bases; junction bases outside the gene matches: 6. The CDR3 extends over 16 amino acids. Looked up from germline, CDR1 is SGHTA and CDR2 is FQGNSA. The CDR3 loop reads CASSPGTSGNPYEQYF. CDR3 DNA: TGTGCCAGCAGCCCAGGGACTAGCGGGAACCCCTACGAGCAGTACTTC.

The rearrangement links TRBV11-3 to TRBJ2-3, with a possible D match to TRBD2 (6 bases). This CDR3 region has 15 residues. The germline gives CDR1 SGHNT, CDR2 YENEEA. Trimming left V 1 base short and J 4 bases short, with 12 bases between. The CDR3 DNA is TGTGCCAGCAGCTTAGCGGGAGCGGAGGCAGATACGCAGTATTTT. It encodes CASSLAGAEADTQYF.

This chain connects TRBV19 to TRBJ2-7, with 7 bases identical to TRBD2. J was trimmed by 3 bases and V by 3 bases; bases with no gene match: 17. CDR3 length equals 18 residues. Germline loops: CDR1 LNHDA, CDR2 SQIVND (reference sequence). CDR3 DNA: TGTGCCAGTAGTATTTTCGGGGAGGGGATAACGTTGGGCTACGAGCAGTACTTC. Translated, it gives CASSIFGEGITLGYEQYF.

This CDR3 is CAISGTLGADTQYF. The CDR3 nucleotides read TGTGCCATCAGCGGGACTCTTGGCGCAGATACGCAGTATTTT. The J gene is TRBJ2-3, the V gene TRBV10-3; perhaps TRBD2 as D (6 bases). V shed 6 bases and J shed 4 bases, with 14 bases lying between them. From germline, CDR1 is ENHRY and CDR2 SYGVKD. The CDR3 loop spans 14 amino acids.

The chain joins TRBV19 to TRBJ2-3, with D tentatively TRBD1 (6 bases). Per germline, CDR1 LNHDA and CDR2 SQIVND (reference sequence). The CDR3 totals 16 residues. V was pared by 8 bases and J by 4 bases, with 22 bases between. The DNA for the CDR3 is TGTGCCAGTCGTGAACTACCGGGCAGGGGACCAGATACGCAGTATTTT. Amino acid sequence: CASRELPGRGPDTQYF.

The rearrangement joins TRBV10-3 to TRBJ2-7, with 12 nucleotides matching TRBD2. V dropped 3 bases and J dropped 6; count of bases not matched to a gene: 3. Germline V gene data show CDR1 as ENHRY and CDR2 as SYGVKD. This CDR3 contains 14 residues. The CDR3 sequence is CAISEGLAGREQYF. DNA for the CDR3: TGTGCCATCAGTGAAGGACTAGCGGGACGCGAGCAGTACTTC.

This chain links TRBV7-9 with TRBJ2-4; 12 bases map to TRBD2. This CDR3 has 15 residues. Losses at the gene ends were 5 bases for V and 7 bases for J; bases not matched to a gene: 6. The V gene's germline CDR1 is SEHNR and CDR2 FQNEAQ (reference sequence). The CDR3 protein is CASSETSGRGNIQYF. The CDR3 DNA is TGTGCCAGCAGCGAGACTAGCGGGAGAGGGAACATTCAGTACTTC.

V and J are TRBV4-3 and TRBJ2-3; 13 nucleotides match TRBD2. There are 16 residues in the CDR3. Germline-derived CDR1 and CDR2 are LGHNA and YSLEER. Trimming took 1 base from V and 6 from J; bases not matched to a gene: 4. The CDR3 DNA reads TGCGCCAGCAGCCAAGGACTAGCGGGAGGAACCGATACGCAGTATTTT. It translates to CASSQGLAGGTDTQYF.

In its sample, this clone was seen a few times. The chain links TRBV7-3 to TRBJ1-6, with D perhaps TRBD1 (5 bases). This CDR3 is 15 amino acids long. V was cut by 0 bases and J by 12 bases, with 15 bases left in between. Germline V CDR1 and CDR2: SGHTA, FQGTGA. The CDR3 region has the DNA TGTGCCAGCAGCTTAACTGGGCAGCCGGGGGAACCCCTCCACTTT. Its translation is CASSLTGQPGEPLHF.

This clone has just a few counts. CDR3 sequence: CASSGGGTGLSYEQYF. Here the CDR3 DNA reads TGTGCCAGCAGTGGCGGGGGGACAGGGCTCTCCTACGAGCAGTACTTC. This chain joins TRBV2 and TRBJ2-7, with D possibly matching TRBD1 (9 bases). Trimming removed 4 bases at V and 0 bases at J, with 16 bases between. The CDR3 runs to 16 residues. Germline loops: CDR1 SNHLY, CDR2 FYNNEI.

The rearrangement uses TRBV14 and TRBJ2-1, with 13 bases fitting TRBD2. Trimming at V came to 3 bases and at J to 8 bases, leaving 7 bases not matched to a gene. The length of the CDR3 is 16 residues. Germline V gives CDR1 SGHDN, CDR2 FVKESK. The CDR3 sequence is CASSQTLLAGGDEQFF. The CDR3 DNA follows: TGTGCCAGCAGCCAGACGCTACTAGCGGGAGGGGATGAGCAGTTCTTC. The variable domain in full, with the rest retrieved from reference TRBV14 and TRBJ2-1, is EAGVTQFPSHSVIEKGQTVTLRCDPISGHDNLYWYRRVMGKEIKFLLHFVKESKQDESGMPNNRFLAERTGGTYSTLKVQPAELEDSGVYFCASSQTLLAGGDEQFFGPGTRLTVL.

The chain recombines TRBV13 with TRBJ1-1, with no clear D. Trimming cost V 4 bases and J 0 bases, with 9 bases left between them. There are 14 residues in the CDR3. Germline V CDR1 and CDR2: PRHDT, FYEKMQ (reference sequence). The CDR3 region has the DNA TGTGCCAGCAGCTCCTCCGGGATGAACACTGAAGCTTTCTTT. This encodes CASSSSGMNTEAFF.

This clone was observed once. The CDR3 region has the DNA TGTGCCATCAGTGAAGGGGGACGTACTGAAGCTTTCTTT. It specifies CAISEGGRTEAFF. The gene calls are TRBV10-3 and TRBJ1-1; D is perhaps TRBD1 (6 bases). The germline V gene has CDR1 ENHRY and CDR2 SYGVKD. Trimming pared 3 bases from V and 5 bases from J, leaving 10 bases between. This CDR3 is 13 amino acids long.

V usage is TRBV10-2 and J usage is TRBJ1-2; D is unresolved. This CDR3 has 14 amino acids. Trimming stripped 6 bases from V and 1 base from J, with 12 bases between. Germline CDR1 and CDR2: WSHSY and SAAADI. The CDR3 DNA sequence: TGCGCCAGCAGCCACGGACTTGATAACTATGGCTACACCTTC. Translation gives CASSHGLDNYGYTF.

This chain uses TRBV7-9 with TRBJ2-1; 9 bases agree with TRBD2. The CDR3 sequence is 13 residues long. The J segment lost 5 bases and the V segment lost 9 bases, leaving 5 bases of the junction unmatched. Germline values: CDR1 SEHNR, CDR2 FQNEAQ (reference sequence). CDR3 bases: TGTGCCAGACGACTAGCGGAGGACAATGAGCAGTTCTTC. This codes for CARRLAEDNEQFF.

V usage is TRBV11-2 and J usage is TRBJ1-3, with a tentative D call TRBD1 (5 bases). Germline V gene data show CDR1 as SGHAT and CDR2 as FQNNGV. Between the trimmed V and J ends, which lost 6 bases and 8 bases, there was a span of 8 bases. This CDR3 is built from 11 residues. The CDR3 region has the DNA TGTGCCAGCAGGGGGGGAGACACCATATATTTT. It specifies CASRGGDTIYF.

This rearrangement joins TRBV11-2 to TRBJ1-1; D gene uncertain. V gave up 3 bases and J gave up 4 bases, with 15 bases separating them. This CDR3 is built from 15 residues. Germline values: CDR1 SGHAT, CDR2 FQNNGV. CDR3 sequence reads: CASSLSLAGSTEAFF. In DNA form, the CDR3 reads TGTGCCAGCAGCTTGAGTTTAGCTGGGAGCACTGAAGCTTTCTTT.

The chain recombines TRBV4-1 with TRBJ1-1; D uncertain. Deletions cut 4 bases from V and 7 bases from J, with 13 bases between. The CDR3 is made up of 13 amino acids. The germline CDR1 and CDR2 sequences are MGHRA and YSYEKL. The CDR3 coding sequence is TGCGCCAGCAGCCTCTCCCCACTCCTTGAAGCTTTCTTT. Translation gives CASSLSPLLEAFF.

This clone appeared once. The chain is built from TRBV4-3 and TRBJ1-3; D call uncertain. Per germline, CDR1 LGHNA and CDR2 YSLEER. CDR3 length: 16 amino acids. V was trimmed by 1 base and J by 0 bases, leaving 10 bases between them. CDR3 DNA sequence: TGCGCCAGCAGCCAAGGGGCCGGCAGCTCTGGAAACACCATATATTTT. Amino acids: CASSQGAGSSGNTIYF.